This entry features one TCR beta chain sequence. Its antigen remains unknown. This sample is part of a study of cytomegalovirus exposure and HLA in healthy donors. Findings of the study overall: When a later analysis was performed, an Asian-associated ancestry cluster reportedly had fewer N-insertions than the roughly 630-donor mean. In an earlier analysis, productive rearrangement rates for most beta V segments clustered near 87% or 30%. A later analysis found most CMV-associated TCR beta chains apparently HLA-restricted.

The CDR3 spans 15 residues. Germline V gene lookup returns CDR1 LNHDA and CDR2 SQIVND (reference sequence). Trimming left V 5 bases short and J 5 bases short, with 16 bases between. PCR primers comprised 60 Vbeta and 13 Jbeta primers. Clones were sequenced by immunoSEQ multiplex PCR, and TCRdb holds only the in-frame ones, with some missing. The sample shows around 170,000 clones, around 77% of them seen only once. The sequenced material came from PBMCs. The receptor's source is a man aged 55-75 years in good health and CMV-seronegative. The chain couples TRBV19 to TRBJ1-5, with D perhaps matching TRBD1 (6 bases). Written as DNA, the CDR3 is TGTGCCAGTAGTCCAATGGACAGTCCGGATCAGCCCCAGCATTTT. Amino acid sequence: CASSPMDSPDQPQHF.